Listed here is a single T cell receptor beta chain. This entry comes from a study of blood T cell repertoires in COVID-19. Study-level background: The cDNA or gDNA used as material had been derived from T cells, B-cell-depleted T cells, or PBMCs.

The repertoire was sequenced with immunoSEQ multiplex PCR; TCRdb's copy has only in-frame clones and lacks some. In the table there are more than 95,000 clones, about 90% of which are singletons. Losses at the gene ends were 8 bases for V and 8 bases for J; bases not matched to a gene: 14. This CDR3 has 15 amino acids. Germline CDR1 is MNHNS and CDR2 is SASEGT. Sample: peripheral blood. The V and J genes are TRBV6-1 and TRBJ2-3, with TRBD2 identical over 9 bases. The clonotype originates from a man aged 50 or older with COVID-19, enrolled during active disease. The CDR3 DNA follows: TGTGCCAGCGCAGAACTAGCGGGTCTACCGGGTACGCAGTATTTT. It translates to CASAELAGLPGTQYF.